The clone carrying this T cell receptor (beta chain) has at least ten counts. Its antigen remains unidentified. The sample originates from a study of T-cell reconstitution after alpha-beta-depleted transplantation in children. Whole-study findings and limits: The study reportedly traced alpha-beta T cells about two months after transplant to several hundred expanded graft clones. Several patients had high TCRbeta diversity at day 60; it came from surviving recipient T cells and thymic progenitors. The authors attributed T-cell counts and diversity one year after transplant mostly to newly produced T cells.

TCRbeta library preparation incorporated unique molecular identifiers. One entry per CDR3 protein results from TCRdb running MiXCR on the PCR reads. This table has about 98,000 distinct CDR3 sequences, approximately 5.4% appearing once. Germline values: CDR1 SGHRS, CDR2 YFSETQ. Trimming pared 6 bases from V and 0 bases from J, leaving 14 bases between. This CDR3 comprises 15 residues. The V gene is TRBV5-1, the J gene TRBJ2-3; D possibly corresponds to TRBD2 (5 bases). The sequencing used PBMCs, mostly from graft donor cells, collected 60 days after TCRalphabeta/CD19-depleted stem cell transplant. The clonotype was recovered from a female patient aged 2-10 years who had a stem cell transplant for Fanconi anemia, so the T cells may come from the graft donor. The CDR3 DNA reads TGCGCCAGCACCCTTAGAGGGCGTAGCACAGATACGCAGTATTTT. This translates into CASTLRGRSTDTQYF. The complete variable domain, with remaining parts taken from reference TRBV5-1 and TRBJ2-3, reads KAGVTQTPRYLIKTRGQQVTLSCSPISGHRSVSWYQQTPGQGLQFLFEYFSETQRNKGNFPGRFSGRQFSNSRSEMNVSTLELGDSALYLCASTLRGRSTDTQYFGPGTRLTVL.